At least ten counts were recorded for the clone carrying this T cell receptor (beta chain). No antigen is known for it. RNA transcripts served as the template for amplifying TCR beta CDR3 regions. A first-round RT-PCR of the TCR CDR3 used the HTBI primer set. TCRdb reanalysed the multiplex PCR reads using MiXCR and keeps one entry per CDR3 protein. The sample carries around 300,000 distinct CDR3 sequences, roughly 14% recorded once. The authors took PBMCs from 10 ml fresh peripheral blood. Per the germline V gene, CDR1 is MDHEN and CDR2 is SYDVKM. The CDR3 sequence is 14 residues long. V lost 6 bases, J lost 1 base, and 13 bases lay in between. The sample comes from a study of T cells in Graves' hyperthyroidism and ophthalmopathy. Study results and limitations: Most expanded thyroid clonotypes above 0.001 recurred in blood. Ophthalmopathy was distinguished from stable hyperthyroidism by 13 V-J signatures.

This sequence originates from a woman aged 25-40 years with Graves' hyperthyroidism. Sequenced input: blood. The chain joins TRBV28 to TRBJ2-7; possible D gene TRBD1, 6 bases. The CDR3, as DNA: TGTGCCAGCAGGCGGACAGAAGTATCCTACGAGCAGTACTTC. Translation: CASRRTEVSYEQYF.